This is a list of T cell receptor beta chains from one sample in a study of blood T cells in healthy people across ages. In TCRdb, the 5' RACE reads were re-called with MiXCR into one record per CDR3 protein. The sample contains under 800,000 distinct CDR3 sequences, around 40% of which appear only once. Sequenced: blood. Source of these receptors: a woman in her sixties in good health. CDR3s include the opening cysteine and the closing phenylalanine or tryptophan. D genes are given only for firm matches. Size is omitted from some rows. Given values are once, few, many or a class for expanded clones.

DNA	CDR3	V	J	size	D
TGCAGTGCTGGGAATATGCGCGGGAGAGAGACAGATACGCAGTATTTT	CSAGNMRGRETDTQYF	TRBV20-1	TRBJ2-3	.	TRBD2
TGCAGTGCTCCCAGGTACGGCTTGAACACTGAAGCTTTCTTT	CSAPRYGLNTEAFF	TRBV20-1	TRBJ1-1	.	.
TGCAGTGCTAGAGATCAATTGAATCCGCCCCAGCATTTT	CSARDQLNPPQHF	TRBV20-1	TRBJ1-5	.	.
TGTGCCAGCAGTTACCAACCTAGCGGGGGCACCTACGAGCAGTACTTC	CASSYQPSGGTYEQYF	TRBV12-3/TRBV12-4	TRBJ2-7	.	TRBD2
TGTGCCAGCAGTCAGGGACTGTGGAACACTGAAGCTTTCTTT	CASSQGLWNTEAFF	TRBV27	TRBJ1-1	few	.
TGCGCCAGCAGCTTGGCCCCCCAGGAATATGCAACTAATGAAAAACTGTTTTTT	CASSLAPQEYATNEKLFF	TRBV5-1	TRBJ1-4	few	.
TGTGCCAGTGGTTCTGAGCAGTTCTTC	CASGSEQFF	TRBV27	TRBJ2-1	many	.
TGCAGTGCTACAGGGACCGGAGGGGGGACCCAGTACTTC	CSATGTGGGTQYF	TRBV20-1	TRBJ2-5	.	.
TGTGCCAGCAGTAACCCCAGGGGCGTGAACGAGCAGTACTTC	CASSNPRGVNEQYF	TRBV28	TRBJ2-7	.	.
TGTGCCAGCAGCCAAGTGAGGGGGGGTCTGCAGTTCTTC	CASSQVRGGLQFF	TRBV3-1	TRBJ2-1	.	.
TGTGCCAGCAGCGTTTCCCGGGGCCAAGAGACCCAGTACTTC	CASSVSRGQETQYF	TRBV9	TRBJ2-5	.	.
TGTGCCAGCAGTTTAGTGGGGATTAACTATGGCTACACCTTC	CASSLVGINYGYTF	TRBV12-3/TRBV12-4	TRBJ1-2	many	.
TGTGCTAGTGGTTTGGCCCCCGGGACATCCGCAGAGACCCAGTACTTC	CASGLAPGTSAETQYF	TRBV12-5	TRBJ2-5	few	.
TGTGCCAGCAGCTCCCAAGGAGTTTGGGCCGAGCAGTACTTC	CASSSQGVWAEQYF	TRBV7-9	TRBJ2-7	few	.
TGTGCCCCCCGACTGTTCCCCACAGATACGCAGTATTTT	CAPRLFPTDTQYF	TRBV24-1	TRBJ2-3	.	.
TGTGCCAGCAGCCCATCCGGGGGTCTTCGAACACCCCTCCACTTT	CASSPSGGLRTPLHF	TRBV12-3/TRBV12-4	TRBJ1-6	.	.
TGTGCCAGCAGTCACGACAGGGGGGTGGCCAAAAACATTCAGTACTTC	CASSHDRGVAKNIQYF	TRBV27	TRBJ2-4	.	TRBD1
TGTGCCAGCAGTTCGGGACAGGGAGCCAACGTCCTGACTTTC	CASSSGQGANVLTF	TRBV12-3/TRBV12-4	TRBJ2-6	few	TRBD1
TGTGCCAGCTCACCAACGGAACAGAGCAATCAGCCCCAGCATTTT	CASSPTEQSNQPQHF	TRBV18	TRBJ1-5	.	.
TGTGCCAGCAGTTTTTTTCTGACTAGCGGGGGACAAGAGACCCAGTACTTC	CASSFFLTSGGQETQYF	TRBV12-3/TRBV12-4	TRBJ2-5	.	TRBD2
TGTGCCAGCAGCCCCCTTCAGGGCATTCAGTACTTC	CASSPLQGIQYF	TRBV9	TRBJ2-4	.	.
TGTGCCAGCAGTTTAAGTAGTGTTGGGAACACCAGGGAGCTGTTTTTT	CASSLSSVGNTRELFF	TRBV12-3/TRBV12-4	TRBJ2-2	.	.
TGCAGTGCTAGTGTAGCGGGAGCCCCCCGGGATACGCAGTATTTT	CSASVAGAPRDTQYF	TRBV20-1	TRBJ2-3	.	TRBD2
TGCGCCAGCAGCACCGGGACAGGGTCTAACAATGAGCAGTTCTTC	CASSTGTGSNNEQFF	TRBV5-1	TRBJ2-1	few	TRBD1
TGTGCCTGGAGCCCTCTAGCGAATGAGCAGTTCTTC	CAWSPLANEQFF	TRBV30	TRBJ2-1	few	.
TGTGCCAGCAGCGTCGGACAGAGCACCGGGGAGCTGTTTTTT	CASSVGQSTGELFF	TRBV7-2	TRBJ2-2	.	.
TGCAGTGCTTCGGACACGACCCAAGAGACCCAGTACTTC	CSASDTTQETQYF	TRBV20-1	TRBJ2-5	few	.
TGCAGTGCCCTCGCCGGGGGGGTGAACACTGAAGCTTTCTTT	CSALAGGVNTEAFF	TRBV20-1	TRBJ1-1	.	.
TGTGCCATCAGTACCTCGACAGGGAGAGAGACCCAGTACTTC	CAISTSTGRETQYF	TRBV10-3	TRBJ2-5	many	TRBD1
TGTGCCAGCAGCCCACCGGGACAGGGGACCGGGGAGCTGTTTTTT	CASSPPGQGTGELFF	TRBV3-1	TRBJ2-2	.	TRBD1
TGTGCCAGCAGCCCCGGCGGAGCGGGGGCCCCCGGAGATACGCAGTATTTT	CASSPGGAGAPGDTQYF	TRBV4-2	TRBJ2-3	.	TRBD2
TGCGCTGCCCGAGGGGACAACTACGAGCAGTACTTC	CAARGDNYEQYF	TRBV20-1	TRBJ2-7	.	.
TGTGCCAGCAGTCGACTAGCGGGAGGACAAGAGACCCAGTACTTC	CASSRLAGGQETQYF	TRBV6-1	TRBJ2-5	many	TRBD2
TGTGCCAGCAGCCCGAGGCGGGAGGTCGTTGAGCAGTTCTTC	CASSPRREVVEQFF	TRBV3-1	TRBJ2-1	few	TRBD2
TGTGCCATCAGTGAGCGACAGGGATGGGACACTGAAGCTTTCTTT	CAISERQGWDTEAFF	TRBV10-3	TRBJ1-1	.	TRBD1
TGTGCCAGCAGCTTAGGGCGGGACAACTACGAGCAGTACTTC	CASSLGRDNYEQYF	TRBV7-2	TRBJ2-7	few	.
TGTGCCACCAGCAGAGATAGTCAAGGGCTTAACTATGGCTACACCTTC	CATSRDSQGLNYGYTF	TRBV15	TRBJ1-2	.	.
TGCAGCGTTGATGGGGAATACGAGCAGTACTTC	CSVDGEYEQYF	TRBV29-1	TRBJ2-7	many	.
TGCAGTGCACATGCCGGGACAGGGGGTGAAGCTTTCTTT	CSAHAGTGGEAFF	TRBV20-1	TRBJ1-1	.	TRBD1
TGTGCCAGCAGCTTACGACACCACCGCTCCCACGAGCAGTACTTC	CASSLRHHRSHEQYF	TRBV11-2	TRBJ2-7	once	.
TGTGCCAGCAGCGGAAGAGGGGCAGCCTCAGATACGCAGTATTTT	CASSGRGAASDTQYF	TRBV6-1	TRBJ2-3	few	.
TGTGCCAGCAGCTGGAGGGACTCTGGAAACACCATATATTTT	CASSWRDSGNTIYF	TRBV5-4	TRBJ1-3	.	.
TGTGCCAGCTCAGAACGATCCGAGACAGATACGCAGTATTTT	CASSERSETDTQYF	TRBV18	TRBJ2-3	.	.
TGTGCCACCAGTGCGGGGTTCAACCATGGCTACACCTTC	CATSAGFNHGYTF	TRBV24-1	TRBJ1-2	.	.
TGTGCCAGCAGCTTGGAGCTACAGGGGACCCAGTACTTC	CASSLELQGTQYF	TRBV7-2	TRBJ2-5	.	.
TGTGCCAGCAGCCGTCTTCTAGATCTCGAGCAGTTCTTC	CASSRLLDLEQFF	TRBV6-1	TRBJ2-1	.	.
TGTGCCAGCAGCGTAATTGCGGGGGCGGCCCCTCTCGAGCAGTACTTC	CASSVIAGAAPLEQYF	TRBV9	TRBJ2-7	.	.
TGCGCCAGCAGCTTGGGGGCGGGGGGCCCGAGACAAGCTTTCTTT	CASSLGAGGPRQAFF	TRBV5-1	TRBJ1-1	.	.
TGCAGTGCTAGAGGAGGCACGGCGACATCACCCCTCCACTTT	CSARGGTATSPLHF	TRBV20-1	TRBJ1-6	.	.
TGTGCCAGTAGTATTTACGGGGCCCAGTACAATGAGCAGTTTTTC	CASSIYGAQYNEQFF	TRBV19	TRBJ2-1	once	.
TGCAGTGCTAGAGGGGGCGGGGGGCGAAATACGCAGTATTTT	CSARGGGGRNTQYF	TRBV20-1	TRBJ2-3	few	TRBD2
TGTGCCATCAGCCCCGGGGGGCAGGAATCACCCCTCCACTTT	CAISPGGQESPLHF	TRBV10-3	TRBJ1-6	many	.
TGTGCCAGCAGTTTATCAGGGGGGACGTACAATGAGCAGTACTTC	CASSLSGGTYNEQYF	TRBV27	TRBJ2-7	.	.
TGCAGTGCTAACGGGGGCGGATACTCCTACAATGAGCAGTTCTTC	CSANGGGYSYNEQFF	TRBV20-1	TRBJ2-1	few	.
TGTGCCAGCAGTCTCGGATTAGGTCGAGAGCAGTACTTC	CASSLGLGREQYF	TRBV27	TRBJ2-5	.	.